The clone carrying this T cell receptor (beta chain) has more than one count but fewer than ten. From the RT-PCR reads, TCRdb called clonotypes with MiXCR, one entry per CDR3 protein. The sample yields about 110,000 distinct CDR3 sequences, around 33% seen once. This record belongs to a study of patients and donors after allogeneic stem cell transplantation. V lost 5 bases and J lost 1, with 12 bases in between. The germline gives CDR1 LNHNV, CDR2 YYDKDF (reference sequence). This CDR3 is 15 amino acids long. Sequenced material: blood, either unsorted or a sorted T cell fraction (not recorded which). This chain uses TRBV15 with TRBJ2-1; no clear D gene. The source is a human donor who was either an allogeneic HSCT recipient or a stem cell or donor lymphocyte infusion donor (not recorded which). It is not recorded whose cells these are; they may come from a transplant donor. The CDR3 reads CATSPRLASYNEQFF. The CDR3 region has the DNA TGTGCCACCAGCCCCCGATTGGCTTCCTACAATGAGCAGTTCTTC. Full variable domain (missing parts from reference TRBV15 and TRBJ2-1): DAMVIQNPRYQVTQFGKPVTLSCSQTLNHNVMYWYQQKSSQAPKLLFHYYDKDFNNEADTPDNFQSRRPNTSFCFLDIRSPGLGDTAMYLCATSPRLASYNEQFFGPGTRLTVL.